Here is one T cell receptor (beta chain) with its context. The sample belongs to a study of blood T cell repertoires in COVID-19. As for the study in general: T cells, B-cell-depleted T cells, or PBMCs supplied cDNA or gDNA.

The V and J ends lost 6 bases and 7 bases respectively, with 12 bases between them. CDR1 ENHRY and CDR2 SYGVKD come from the germline V gene. This CDR3 spans 12 amino acids. Original methodology: Nucleated cell number was recorded as an estimate derived from reference gene primer amplification. Sequencing was performed with immunoSEQ multiplex PCR; in TCRdb, only in-frame clones are kept and a portion is missing. V and J calls and clone size are given by that table; D and trimming were obtained from the DNA. The sample has about 440,000 clones, around 90% seen once; the top ten hold approximately 0.65%.

The sample was PBMCs or T cells enriched from blood (not recorded which). The genes are TRBV10-3 and TRBJ1-2, with a tentative D call TRBD1 (5 bases). This receptor was identified in a man aged 18 to 35 who had recovered from COVID-19. The CDR3 loop is CAISGGLGGYTF. CDR3 sequence (DNA): TGTGCCATCAGCGGGGGTCTGGGTGGCTACACCTTC.